Below are 25 T cell receptor beta chains sequenced from a single sample in a study of T cells expressing NK-cell markers (dated by TCRdb to 2020 to 2021). The library was prepared using 5' RACE. Sequencing was carried out with an Illumina HiSeq 2000. TCRdb reprocessed the raw reads; every CDR3 protein sequence is a single record, and DNA is not supplied. The sample table records 500,000 or so distinct CDR3 sequences. The ten largest clonotypes hold roughly 3.5% of the sample. The sample was blood T cells: a sorted CD56 or NKG2C T cell subset, CD4+ or CD8+ T cells, or bulk PBMC T cells (not recorded which). These receptors all come from a man aged 18 to 30 in good health. Donor details come from another sample of the same person, matched by shared clones.

The rearrangement links TRBV7-9 to TRBJ2-1. This CDR3 is built from 13 residues. Germline CDR1 and CDR2: SEHNR and FQNEAQ (reference sequence). The CDR3 loop is CASSHSNSHEQFF.

CDR3 residues: CASSAWGRLSTDTQYF. The chain employs TRBV7-8 and TRBJ2-3; lacking DNA, the TRBD1 call made by TCRdb goes unchecked. The CDR3 contains 16 residues. Germline CDR1 and CDR2: SGHVS and FQNEAQ.

The chain recombines TRBV20-1 with TRBJ2-7; TCRdb lists TRBD2, though no DNA is available to test this call. This CDR3 is 13 amino acids long. Germline lookup yields CDR1 DFQATT and CDR2 SNEGSKA (reference sequence). The CDR3 sequence is CSGKGLADTEQYF.

The chain is built from TRBV20-1 and TRBJ2-3; there is no DNA to check the TCRdb D call of TRBD1. Germline lookup yields CDR1 DFQATT and CDR2 SNEGSKA (reference sequence). The CDR3 is made up of 11 amino acids. The CDR3 spells CSAKGEDTQYF.

The V and J genes are TRBV20-1 and TRBJ1-1. The CDR3 is made up of 12 amino acids. Germline CDR1 reads DFQATT; CDR2 reads SNEGSKA (reference sequence). The CDR3 is CSASLGSTEAFF.

The V gene is TRBV11-3, the J gene TRBJ2-3; checking the TCRdb D call of TRBD1 is not possible without DNA. Germline-derived CDR1 and CDR2 are SGHNT and YENEEA. This CDR3 has 14 amino acids. Here the CDR3 reads CASSLAGISDTQYF.

This chain joins TRBV20-1 and TRBJ2-3; as DNA is missing, the TRBD2 call by TCRdb cannot be tested. The CDR3 is made up of 12 amino acids. The germline CDR1 and CDR2 sequences are DFQATT and SNEGSKA (reference sequence). This CDR3 reads CSLEGERDTQYF.

CDR3 sequence reads: CSVLWVTGKETQYF. The chain employs TRBV29-1 and TRBJ2-5; TCRdb names TRBD1, which stays unverified in the absence of DNA. Germline V CDR1 and CDR2: SQVTM, ANQGSEA. This CDR3 contains 14 residues.

The rearrangement links TRBV7-9 to TRBJ2-1; TCRdb outputs TRBD2, but without DNA this stays unchecked. This CDR3 is built from 20 residues. Looked up from germline, CDR1 is SEHNR and CDR2 is FQNEAQ (reference sequence). The chain's CDR3 is CASSLSVSSGRVGASNEQFF.

This chain joins TRBV20-1 and TRBJ2-1; TCRdb names TRBD1, which stays unverified in the absence of DNA. CDR1 is DFQATT and CDR2 is SNEGSKA in the germline V gene (reference sequence). This CDR3 comprises 16 residues. CDR3 in amino acids: CSARKPPLGAWNEQFF.

The V gene is TRBV29-1, the J gene TRBJ1-1; TCRdb picks TRBD1, but there is no DNA to check that call. Germline V gene data show CDR1 as SQVTM and CDR2 as ANQGSEA. The CDR3 consists of 14 residues. The CDR3 sequence: CSVKGGQGFTEAFF.

V is TRBV2 and J is TRBJ1-5. There are 13 residues in the CDR3. Per germline, CDR1 SNHLY and CDR2 FYNNEI. The CDR3 protein is CASRLTIRQPQHF.

The V gene is TRBV15, the J gene TRBJ2-5; the TCRdb D gene call, TRBD1, has no DNA to confirm it. Germline V gene sequence: CDR1 LNHNV, CDR2 YYDKDF (reference sequence). The CDR3 loop spans 14 amino acids. CDR3 region: CATSRKEGGETQYF.

This sequence joins TRBV4-2 and TRBJ2-7; absent DNA, TCRdb's TRBD2 call cannot be checked. The length of the CDR3 is 15 residues. The germline gives CDR1 LGHNA, CDR2 YNFKEQ. The CDR3 reads CASSQGRDYIYEQYF.

This sequence joins TRBV29-1 and TRBJ2-7; TCRdb lists TRBD1, though no DNA is available to test this call. From germline, CDR1 is SQVTM and CDR2 ANQGSEA. The CDR3 sequence is 13 residues long. The CDR3 loop reads CSVEVGQAYEQYF.

The rearrangement joins TRBV15 to TRBJ2-1; the D call of TRBD2 rests on TCRdb alone, since no DNA is present to check it. The CDR3 length is 15 residues. Germline CDR1 reads LNHNV; CDR2 reads YYDKDF (reference sequence). CDR3 in amino acids: CATSRDRTSGNEQFF.

The chain recombines TRBV7-8 with TRBJ1-3; TCRdb's assignment of TRBD1 cannot be checked, as there is no DNA. The CDR3 length is 14 residues. The germline V gene encodes CDR1 SGHVS and CDR2 FQNEAQ. The chain's CDR3 is CASSSSFLTGTIYF.

The V gene is TRBV6-2 or TRBV6-3, the J gene TRBJ2-6. Germline-derived CDR1 and CDR2 are MNHEY and SVGEGT. The CDR3 covers 14 residues. CDR3 sequence reads: CASSYSSRSNVLTF.

The chain has TRBV3-1 and TRBJ2-1; TCRdb designates TRBD2, a call that cannot be tested without DNA. There are 20 residues in the CDR3. Germline V lookup: CDR1 LGHDT, CDR2 YNNKEL (reference sequence). The CDR3 sequence: CASSQDGQRLAGKTYNEQFF.

V and J are TRBV24-1 and TRBJ2-5. The CDR3 loop spans 14 amino acids. The V gene's germline CDR1 is KGHDR and CDR2 SFDVKD. The CDR3 loop is CATSEIGVQETQYF.

The chain couples TRBV5-1 to TRBJ2-2; with no DNA, the TCRdb D assignment of TRBD1 cannot be verified. The CDR3 consists of 16 residues. Germline V gene sequence: CDR1 SGHRS, CDR2 YFSETQ. CDR3 residues: CASSLRERKVAGELFF.

The chain couples TRBV27 to TRBJ1-4. The CDR3 has 17 residues. Germline V lookup: CDR1 MNHEY, CDR2 SMNVEV (reference sequence). The CDR3 protein is CASSFIPPGSRYEKLFF. Full variable domain (remainder filled in from reference TRBV27 and TRBJ1-4): EAQVTQNPRYLITVTGKKLTVTCSQNMNHEYMSWYRQDPGLGLRQIYYSMNVEVTDKGDVPEGYKVSRKEKRNFPLILESPSPNQTSLYFCASSFIPPGSRYEKLFFGSGTQLSVL.

This chain connects TRBV5-6 to TRBJ1-2. Per the germline V gene, CDR1 is SGHDT and CDR2 is YYEEEE. The CDR3 has 16 amino acids. CDR3 residues: CASSLGRGSLNYGYTF.

The rearrangement joins TRBV3-1 to TRBJ2-3; no DNA is available, so the TRBD2 call from TCRdb remains unchecked. CDR1 is LGHDT and CDR2 is YNNKEL in the germline V gene (reference sequence). The CDR3 consists of 18 residues. The CDR3 loop reads CASSQRRLAGEFTDTQYF.

The chain joins TRBV12-3 or TRBV12-4 to TRBJ2-1; TCRdb proposes TRBD2, but this gene call is untestable without DNA. The CDR3 has 16 amino acids. Here the CDR3 reads CASSLGVSGSPYEQFF.